This T cell receptor beta chain was retrieved from a study of blood T cell repertoires in COVID-19. Study context: Italy, Spain and the United States were the sources of the convalescent and acute COVID-19 samples. PBMCs, B-cell-depleted T cells, or T cells provided the cDNA or gDNA that made up the material.

Original processing methods: It was from reference gene primer amplification that nucleated cell counts were estimated. Here immunoSEQ multiplex PCR was the method, and the copy in TCRdb shows in-frame clones only, minus some. The V and J calls and clone size are taken from that table; D and trimming were inferred from the DNA. This table has approximately 500,000 clones, roughly nine tenths appearing once. Patients in Seattle were enrolled during active infection, then followed longitudinally. Germline assignment: CDR1 LNHDA and CDR2 SQIVND (reference sequence). The CDR3 loop spans 15 amino acids. J lost 6 bases, V lost 6 bases, and 7 bases had no gene match.

Sequencing was done on a sample of peripheral blood. This TCR was sampled from a young man with COVID-19, enrolled during active disease. The chain couples TRBV19 to TRBJ1-6; 8 positions match TRBD1. CDR3 sequence (DNA): TGTGCCAGTAGGATTCAGGGGGCGATTAATTCACCCCTCCACTTT. This translates into CASRIQGAINSPLHF.